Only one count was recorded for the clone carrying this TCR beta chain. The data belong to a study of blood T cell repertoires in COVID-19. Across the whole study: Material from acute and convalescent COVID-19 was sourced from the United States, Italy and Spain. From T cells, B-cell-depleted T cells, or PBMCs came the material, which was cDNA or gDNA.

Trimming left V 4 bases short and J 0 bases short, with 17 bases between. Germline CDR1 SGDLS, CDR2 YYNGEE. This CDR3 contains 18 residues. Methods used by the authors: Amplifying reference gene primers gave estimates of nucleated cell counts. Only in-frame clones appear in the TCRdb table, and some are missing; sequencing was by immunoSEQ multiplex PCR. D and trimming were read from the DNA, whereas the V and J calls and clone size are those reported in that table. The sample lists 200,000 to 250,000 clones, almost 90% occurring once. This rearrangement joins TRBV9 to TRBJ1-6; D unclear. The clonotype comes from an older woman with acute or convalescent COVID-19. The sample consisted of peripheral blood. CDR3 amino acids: CASSLRGPENSYNSPLHF. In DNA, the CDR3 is TGTGCCAGCAGCCTTCGTGGCCCGGAGAACTCCTATAATTCACCCCTCCACTTT.